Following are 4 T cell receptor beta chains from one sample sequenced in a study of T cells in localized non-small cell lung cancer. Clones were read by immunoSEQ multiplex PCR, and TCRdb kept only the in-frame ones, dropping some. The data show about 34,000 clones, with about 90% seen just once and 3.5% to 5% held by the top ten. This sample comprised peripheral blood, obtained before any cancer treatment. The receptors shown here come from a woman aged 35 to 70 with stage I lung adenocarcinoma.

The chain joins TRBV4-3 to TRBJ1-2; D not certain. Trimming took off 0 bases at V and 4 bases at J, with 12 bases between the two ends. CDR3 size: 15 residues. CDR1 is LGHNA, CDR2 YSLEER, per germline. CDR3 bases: TGCGCCAGCAGCCAAGATCAGAGAGGCTCCTATGGCTACACCTTC. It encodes CASSQDQRGSYGYTF.

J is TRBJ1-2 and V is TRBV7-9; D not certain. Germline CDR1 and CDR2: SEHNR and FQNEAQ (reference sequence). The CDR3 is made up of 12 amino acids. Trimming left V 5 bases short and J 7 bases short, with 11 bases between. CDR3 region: CASSGLLLGYTF. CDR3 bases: TGTGCCAGCAGCGGACTGTTACTTGGCTACACCTTC.

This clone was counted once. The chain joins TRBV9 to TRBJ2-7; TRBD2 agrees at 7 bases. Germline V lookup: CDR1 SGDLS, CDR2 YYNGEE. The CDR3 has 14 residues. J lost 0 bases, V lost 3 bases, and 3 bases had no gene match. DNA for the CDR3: TGTGCCAGCAGCGGAGGGAGGGTCTCCTACGAGCAGTACTTC. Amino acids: CASSGGRVSYEQYF.

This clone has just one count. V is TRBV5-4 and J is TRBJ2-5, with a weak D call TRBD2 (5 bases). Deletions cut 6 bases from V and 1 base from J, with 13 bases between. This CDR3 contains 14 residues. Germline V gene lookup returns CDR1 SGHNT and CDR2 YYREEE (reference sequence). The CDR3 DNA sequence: TGTGCCAGCACCCCAAAGGACTTCCAAGAGACCCAGTACTTC. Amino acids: CASTPKDFQETQYF.